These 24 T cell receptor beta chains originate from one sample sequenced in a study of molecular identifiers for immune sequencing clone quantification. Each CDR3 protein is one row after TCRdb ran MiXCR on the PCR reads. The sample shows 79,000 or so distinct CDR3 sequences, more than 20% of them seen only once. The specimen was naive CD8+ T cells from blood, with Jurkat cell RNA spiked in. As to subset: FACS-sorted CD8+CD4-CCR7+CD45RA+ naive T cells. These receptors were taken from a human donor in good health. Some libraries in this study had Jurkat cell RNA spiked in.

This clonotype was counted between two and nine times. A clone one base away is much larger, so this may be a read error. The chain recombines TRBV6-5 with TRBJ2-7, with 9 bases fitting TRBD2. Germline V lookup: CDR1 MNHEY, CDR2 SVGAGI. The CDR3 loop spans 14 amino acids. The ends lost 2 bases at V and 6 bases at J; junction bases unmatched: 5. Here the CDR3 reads CASSYGASGAEQYF. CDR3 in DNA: TGTGCCAGCAGTTACGGGGCTAGCGGGGCCGAGCAGTACTTC.

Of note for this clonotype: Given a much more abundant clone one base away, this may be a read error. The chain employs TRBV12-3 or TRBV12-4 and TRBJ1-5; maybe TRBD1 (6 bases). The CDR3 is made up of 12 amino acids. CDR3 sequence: CASTLGGQPRHF. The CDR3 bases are TGTGCCAGCACCTTGGGGGGCCAGCCCCGGCATTTT.

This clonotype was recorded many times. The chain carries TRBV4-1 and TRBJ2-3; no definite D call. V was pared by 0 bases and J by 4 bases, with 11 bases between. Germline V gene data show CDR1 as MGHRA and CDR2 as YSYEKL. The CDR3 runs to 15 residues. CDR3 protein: CASSQDSPRSDTQYF. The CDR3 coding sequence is TGCGCCAGCAGCCAAGATTCCCCTAGATCAGATACGCAGTATTTT.

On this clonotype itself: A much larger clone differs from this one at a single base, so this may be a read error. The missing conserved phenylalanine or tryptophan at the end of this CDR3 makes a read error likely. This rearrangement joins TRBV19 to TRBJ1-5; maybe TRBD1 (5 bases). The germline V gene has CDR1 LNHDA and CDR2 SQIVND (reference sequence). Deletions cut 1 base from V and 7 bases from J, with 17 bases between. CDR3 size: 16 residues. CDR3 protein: CASSIALDTRGQPQHL. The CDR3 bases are TGTGCCAGTAGTATAGCGCTGGACACCAGAGGACAGCCCCAGCATCTT.

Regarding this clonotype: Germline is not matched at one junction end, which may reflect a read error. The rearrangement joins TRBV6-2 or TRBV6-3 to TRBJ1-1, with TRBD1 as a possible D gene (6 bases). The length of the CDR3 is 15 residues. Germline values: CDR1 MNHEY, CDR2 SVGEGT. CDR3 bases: TGTGCCAGCAGTTACTCGGGGGGGCGAAACACTGCAGCTTTCTTT. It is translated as CASSYSGGRNTAAFF.

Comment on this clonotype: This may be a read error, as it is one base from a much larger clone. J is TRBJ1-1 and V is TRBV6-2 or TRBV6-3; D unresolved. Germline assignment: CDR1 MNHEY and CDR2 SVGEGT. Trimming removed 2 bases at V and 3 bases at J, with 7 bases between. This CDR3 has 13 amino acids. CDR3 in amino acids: CASSYGEDTEAFF. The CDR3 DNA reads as TGTGCCAGCAGTTACGGGGAGGACACTGAAGCTTTCTTT.

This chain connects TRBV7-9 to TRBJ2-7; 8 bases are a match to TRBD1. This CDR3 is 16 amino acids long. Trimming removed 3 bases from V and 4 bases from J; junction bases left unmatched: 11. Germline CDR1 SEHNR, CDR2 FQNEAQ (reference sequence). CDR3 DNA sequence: TGTGCCAGCAGCTTCCCAACTCGTCAGGGGGCATACGAGCAGTACTTC. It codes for CASSFPTRQGAYEQYF.

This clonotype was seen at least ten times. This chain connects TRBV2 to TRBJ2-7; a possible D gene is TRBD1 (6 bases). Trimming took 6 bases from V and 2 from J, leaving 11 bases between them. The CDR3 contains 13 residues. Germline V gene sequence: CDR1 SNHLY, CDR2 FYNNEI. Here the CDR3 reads CASRGDTAYEQYF. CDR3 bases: TGTGCCAGCAGAGGGGACACGGCCTACGAGCAGTACTTC.

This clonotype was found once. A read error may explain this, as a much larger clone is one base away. Here the CDR3 reads CSARDGPYPGNTIYF. The CDR3 region has the DNA TGCAGTGCTAGAGACGGGCCGTACCCTGGAAACACCATATATTTT. J is TRBJ1-3 and V is TRBV20-1; no clear D gene. Germline assignment: CDR1 DFQATT and CDR2 SNEGSKA (reference sequence). The length of the CDR3 is 15 residues. V was trimmed by 0 bases and J by 2 bases, leaving 11 bases between them.

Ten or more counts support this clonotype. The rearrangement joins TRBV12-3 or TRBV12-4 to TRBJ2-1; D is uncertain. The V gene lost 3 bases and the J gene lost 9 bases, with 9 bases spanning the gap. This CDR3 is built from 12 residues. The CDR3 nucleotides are TGTGCCAGCAGTTTGATAGGTGGTGAGCAGTTCTTC. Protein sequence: CASSLIGGEQFF.

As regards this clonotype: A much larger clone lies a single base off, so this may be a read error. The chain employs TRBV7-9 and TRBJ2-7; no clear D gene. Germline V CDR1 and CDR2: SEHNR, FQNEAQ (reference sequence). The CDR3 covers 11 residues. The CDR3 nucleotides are TGTGCCAGCAGCTCCGGCTACGAGCGGTACTTC. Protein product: CASSSGYERYF.

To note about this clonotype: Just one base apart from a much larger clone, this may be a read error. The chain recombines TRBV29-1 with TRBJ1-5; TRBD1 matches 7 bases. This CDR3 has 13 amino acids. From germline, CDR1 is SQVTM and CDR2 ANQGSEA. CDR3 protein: CSVSTGDNPPQHF. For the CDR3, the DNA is TGCAGCGTGTCTACAGGGGACAATCCGCCCCAGCATTTT.

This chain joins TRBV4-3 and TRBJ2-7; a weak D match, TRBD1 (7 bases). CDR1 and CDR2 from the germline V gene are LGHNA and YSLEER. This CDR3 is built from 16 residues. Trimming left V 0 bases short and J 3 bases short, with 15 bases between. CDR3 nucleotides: TGCGCCAGCAGCCAAGAATCAGGGGGGACAGACTACGAGCAGTACTTC. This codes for CASSQESGGTDYEQYF.

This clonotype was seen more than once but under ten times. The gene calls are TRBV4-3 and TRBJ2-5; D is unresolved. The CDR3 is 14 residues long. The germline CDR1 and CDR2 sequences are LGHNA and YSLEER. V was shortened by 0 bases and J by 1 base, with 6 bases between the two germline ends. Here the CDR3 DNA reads TGCGCCAGCAGCCAAGATATCTCCCAAGAGACCCAGTACTTC. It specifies CASSQDISQETQYF.

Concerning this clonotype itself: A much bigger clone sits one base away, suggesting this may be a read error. In DNA form, the CDR3 reads TGCAGCGGGACAGACTCGGGGGCGCAGTACTTC. Protein: CSGTDSGAQYF. The chain couples TRBV29-1 to TRBJ2-7; D could derive from TRBD1 or TRBD2 (6 bases each). The CDR3 is made up of 11 amino acids. Germline loops: CDR1 SQVTM, CDR2 ANQGSEA. The V end lost 7 bases, the J end lost 9 bases, and 16 bases lay between the germline ends.

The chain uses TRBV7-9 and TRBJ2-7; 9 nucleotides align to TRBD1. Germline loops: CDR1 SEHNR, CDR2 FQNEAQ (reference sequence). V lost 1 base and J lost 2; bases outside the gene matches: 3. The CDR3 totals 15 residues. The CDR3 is CASSLERQGAYEQYF. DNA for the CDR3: TGTGCCAGCAGCTTAGAAAGACAGGGGGCCTACGAGCAGTACTTC.

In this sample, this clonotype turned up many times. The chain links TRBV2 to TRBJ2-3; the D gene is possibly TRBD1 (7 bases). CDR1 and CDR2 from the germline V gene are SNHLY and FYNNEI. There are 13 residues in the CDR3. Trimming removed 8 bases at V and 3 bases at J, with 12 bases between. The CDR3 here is CASGGTATDTQYF. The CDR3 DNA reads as TGTGCCAGCGGAGGGACAGCTACAGATACGCAGTATTTT.

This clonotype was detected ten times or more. CDR3 nucleotide sequence: TGCAGTGCTAGAGATCCCCCCCAGACTGTTTCCTACGAGCAGTACTTC. Translating it yields CSARDPPQTVSYEQYF. V is TRBV20-1 and J is TRBJ2-7; D is unresolved. This CDR3 is 16 amino acids long. CDR1 and CDR2 from the germline V gene are DFQATT and SNEGSKA (reference sequence). The V gene lost 0 bases and the J gene lost 1 base, with 16 bases spanning the gap.

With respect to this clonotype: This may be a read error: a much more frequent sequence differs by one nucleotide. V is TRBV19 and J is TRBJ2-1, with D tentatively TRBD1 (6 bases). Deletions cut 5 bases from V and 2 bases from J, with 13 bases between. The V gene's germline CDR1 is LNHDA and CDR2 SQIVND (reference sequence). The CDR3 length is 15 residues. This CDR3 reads CASSLGGSPYNEQFF. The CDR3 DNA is TGTGCCAGTAGTCTTGGGGGCAGCCCCTACAATGAGCAGTTCTTC. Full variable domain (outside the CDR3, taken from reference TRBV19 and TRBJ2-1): DGGITQSPKYLFRKEGQNVTLSCEQNLNHDAMYWYRQDPGQGLRLIYYSQIVNDFQKGDIAEGYSVSREKKESFPLTVTSAQKNPTAFYLCASSLGGSPYNEQFFGPGTRLTVL.

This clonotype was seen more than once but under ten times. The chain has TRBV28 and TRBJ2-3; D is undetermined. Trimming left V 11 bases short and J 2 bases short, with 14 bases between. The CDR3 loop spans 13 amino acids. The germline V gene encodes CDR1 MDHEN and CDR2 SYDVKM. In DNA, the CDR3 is TGTGCCTCCCAACAACTAATCACAGATACGCAGTATTTT. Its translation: CASQQLITDTQYF.

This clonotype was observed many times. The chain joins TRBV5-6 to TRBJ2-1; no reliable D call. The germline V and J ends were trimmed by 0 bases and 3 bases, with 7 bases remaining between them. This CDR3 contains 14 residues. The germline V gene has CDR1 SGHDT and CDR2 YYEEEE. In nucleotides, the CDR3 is TGTGCCAGCAGCTTGGTCTTCAGCTACAATGAGCAGTTCTTC. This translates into CASSLVFSYNEQFF.

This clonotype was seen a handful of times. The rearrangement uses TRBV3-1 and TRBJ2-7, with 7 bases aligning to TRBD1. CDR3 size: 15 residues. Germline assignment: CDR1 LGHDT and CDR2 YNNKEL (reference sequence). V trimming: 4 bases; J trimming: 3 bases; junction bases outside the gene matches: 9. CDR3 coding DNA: TGTGCCAGCAGCCCGACCGGGACAGCTATCTACGAGCAGTACTTC. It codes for CASSPTGTAIYEQYF.

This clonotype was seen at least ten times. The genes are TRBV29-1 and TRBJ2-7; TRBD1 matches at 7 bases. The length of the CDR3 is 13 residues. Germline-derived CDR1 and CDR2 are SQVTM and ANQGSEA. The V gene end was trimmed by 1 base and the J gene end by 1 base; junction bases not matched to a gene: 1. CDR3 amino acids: CSVEAGQSYEQYF. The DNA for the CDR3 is TGCAGCGTTGAAGCGGGACAGTCCTACGAGCAGTACTTC.

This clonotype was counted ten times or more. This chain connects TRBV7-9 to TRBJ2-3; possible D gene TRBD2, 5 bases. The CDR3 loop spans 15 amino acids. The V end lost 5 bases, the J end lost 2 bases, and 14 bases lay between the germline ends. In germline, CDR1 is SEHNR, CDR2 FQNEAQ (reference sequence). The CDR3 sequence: CASSTKLDLTDTQYF. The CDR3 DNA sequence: TGTGCCAGCAGCACAAAACTAGACCTCACAGATACGCAGTATTTT.